This TCR beta chain was obtained from a study of blood T cell repertoires in COVID-19. The germline gives CDR1 MNHEY, CDR2 SMNVEV (reference sequence). This CDR3 spans 13 amino acids. V was pared by 4 bases and J by 8 bases, with 11 bases between. Clones were read by immunoSEQ multiplex PCR, and TCRdb kept only the in-frame ones, dropping some. Of some 180,000 clones listed, 75% to 95% are singletons. Sequencing input: peripheral blood. The clonotype originates from a man in his fifties or sixties with acute or convalescent COVID-19. The V call is TRBV27, the J call TRBJ1-4; tentatively, D is TRBD1 (6 bases). The CDR3 DNA reads as TGTGCCAGCAGTTGGGGGCGCGGGGAAAAACTGTTTTTT. It codes for CASSWGRGEKLFF.